This T cell receptor beta chain was documented in a study of human T cells and chemical hapten exposure. Whole-study context: 2% DPC was applied to roughly 2 cm by roughly 2 cm of upper inner arm skin for sensitization. Study-level points and caveats: Counts of expanded TCRs (at PT1) showed a positive correlation with patch test score. Significantly greater numbers of large CDR3 similarity clusters came from expanded TCRs than from controls.

Looked up from germline, CDR1 is KGHDR and CDR2 is SFDVKD. The CDR3 is 14 residues long. Trimming took 6 bases from V and 4 from J; bases not matched to a gene: 4. The study's library attached unique molecular identifiers to single cDNA molecules. TCRdb recomputed calls from the RACE reads with MiXCR, one row per CDR3 protein. Of approximately 73,000 distinct CDR3 sequences detected, 10% to 13% appear once; the ten largest clones hold about 1.4%. For this clonotype: Its antigen remains unidentified.

Time point here: patch test 1, 2 weeks after DPC sensitization. Treatment noted: therapeutic diphenylcyclopropenone sensitization with weekly scalp DPC. The sequence came from a woman aged 45-59 years with alopecia areata. Some clones in this sample may be carry-over from other donors' samples. This chain connects TRBV24-1 to TRBJ2-2; 7 bases match TRBD1. The sample in question was whole blood, obtained in connection with sensitization to the hapten diphenylcyclopropenone (DPC). DNA for the CDR3: TGTGCCACCAGTCGGCAGGGGGTCACCGGGGAGCTGTTTTTT. This encodes CATSRQGVTGELFF.